The rows below give T cell receptor beta chains drawn from one sample of a study of T cell repertoires in cytomegalovirus infection. These receptors have no identified antigens. A single record per CDR3 protein comes from TCRdb applying MiXCR to the reads. The sample lists 700,000 to 900,000 distinct CDR3 sequences, under 35% occurring once. The sequencing here drew on cultured CD8+ T cells from PBMCs, taken from culture after CMV antigen stimulation. Receptor source: a human donor in good health (CMV status not recorded). Some clones in this sample may be carry-over from other donors' samples. Each CDR3 is given with its conserved first and last residue. A D gene is named only where the DNA matches it firmly. Clone size appears in some rows only: once, few, many, or a class for an expanded clone.

V gene	clone size	D gene	J gene	CDR3 protein	CDR3 DNA
TRBV6-5	.	TRBD1	TRBJ2-1	CASSFTGTGSNEQFF	TGTGCCAGCAGTTTTACCGGGACAGGATCAAATGAGCAGTTCTTC
TRBV4-3	.	.	TRBJ2-2	CASSQRGPPGHASNTGELFF	TGCGCCAGCAGCCAACGAGGCCCCCCCGGACACGCATCGAACACCGGGGAGCTGTTTTTT
TRBV27	.	TRBD1	TRBJ2-7	CASSPIGTGFSYEQYF	TGTGCCAGCAGCCCCATAGGGACAGGATTCTCCTACGAGCAGTACTTC
TRBV4-1	few	.	TRBJ1-6	CASSQDPPSSYNSPLHF	TGCGCCAGCAGCCAAGACCCCCCGAGCTCCTATAATTCACCCCTCCACTTT
TRBV7-2	.	.	TRBJ1-2	CASSLPLGRLDYGYTF	TGTGCCAGCAGCTTACCACTTGGCCGCCTGGACTATGGCTACACCTTC
TRBV2	few	.	TRBJ1-2	CASLGRGTSSYGYTF	TGTGCCAGCCTGGGGAGGGGAACCTCCTCCTATGGCTACACCTTC
TRBV28	few	.	TRBJ1-1	CASSFSRPVDTEAFF	TGTGCCAGCAGTTTCTCCAGGCCGGTAGACACTGAAGCTTTCTTT
TRBV15	.	TRBD1	TRBJ1-2	CATSSGAGGVRANYGYTF	TGTGCCACCAGCAGCGGGGCAGGGGGCGTCCGGGCTAACTATGGCTACACCTTC
TRBV2	.	.	TRBJ1-1	CASSEAPGNTEAFF	TGTGCCAGCAGTGAAGCTCCCGGGAACACTGAAGCTTTCTTT
TRBV20-1	.	TRBD1	TRBJ1-1	CSARDLDRGQANTEAFF	TGCAGTGCTAGAGACCTAGACAGGGGGCAGGCGAACACTGAAGCTTTCTTT
TRBV29-1	few	.	TRBJ2-3	CSVADSTDTQYF	TGCAGCGTTGCCGACAGCACAGATACGCAGTATTTT
TRBV5-1	.	TRBD1	TRBJ2-7	CASSLGDREFYEQYF	TGCGCCAGCAGCTTGGGAGACAGGGAATTCTACGAGCAGTACTTC
TRBV7-2	.	TRBD2	TRBJ2-2	CATLGAGGLTGELFF	TGTGCCACCCTAGGGGCGGGGGGGCTAACCGGGGAGCTGTTTTTT
TRBV7-9	.	.	TRBJ2-2	CASSYFGTVNTGELFF	TGTGCCAGCAGCTACTTCGGGACCGTAAACACCGGGGAGCTGTTTTTT
TRBV12-5	.	TRBD1	TRBJ1-1	CASGYYPGGTEAFF	TGTGCTAGTGGTTACTACCCAGGGGGCACTGAAGCTTTCTTT
TRBV12-3/TRBV12-4	.	TRBD1	TRBJ1-1	CASSLAGTGGAGETEAFF	TGTGCCAGCAGTTTAGCCGGGACAGGGGGCGCGGGAGAAACTGAAGCTTTCTTT
TRBV3-1	.	TRBD1	TRBJ1-6	CASSQTGTGGNSPLHF	TGTGCCAGCAGCCAGACCGGGACAGGGGGCAATTCACCCCTCCACTTT
TRBV6-2/TRBV6-3	.	.	TRBJ2-2	CASSYGWTANTGELFF	TGTGCCAGCAGTTACGGATGGACAGCGAACACCGGGGAGCTGTTTTTT
TRBV19	.	.	TRBJ2-5	CASSPLQGGKETQYF	TGTGCCAGTAGTCCCCTACAGGGAGGGAAAGAGACCCAGTACTTC
TRBV27	.	.	TRBJ2-1	CASSSGTPERQFF	TGTGCCAGCAGTTCCGGGACTCCAGAAAGGCAGTTCTTC